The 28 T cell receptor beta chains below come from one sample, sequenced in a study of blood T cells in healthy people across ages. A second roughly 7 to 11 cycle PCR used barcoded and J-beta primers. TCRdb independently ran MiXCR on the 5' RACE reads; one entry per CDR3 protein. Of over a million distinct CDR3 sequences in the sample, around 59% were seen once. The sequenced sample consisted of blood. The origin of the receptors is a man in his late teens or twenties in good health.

The CDR3 loop reads CASSPTSAGLYEQYF. The CDR3, as DNA: TGTGCCAGCAGCCCTACATCCGCCGGTCTGTACGAGCAGTACTTC. J is TRBJ2-7 and V is TRBV7-2; the D is unclear. Germline CDR1 reads SGHTA; CDR2 reads FQGNSA. This CDR3 has 15 residues. Trimming removed 5 bases from V and 4 bases from J, with 18 bases in between.

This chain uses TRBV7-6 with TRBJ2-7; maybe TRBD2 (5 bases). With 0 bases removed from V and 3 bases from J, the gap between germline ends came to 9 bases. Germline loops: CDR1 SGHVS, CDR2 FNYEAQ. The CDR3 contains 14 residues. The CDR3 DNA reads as TGTGCCAGCAGCTTAGCGGGAGTCGGCTACGAGCAGTACTTC. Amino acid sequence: CASSLAGVGYEQYF. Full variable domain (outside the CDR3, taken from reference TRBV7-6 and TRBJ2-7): GAGVSQSPRYKVTKRGQDVALRCDPISGHVSLYWYRQALGQGPEFLTYFNYEAQQDKSGLPNDRFSAERPEGSISTLTIQRTEQRDSAMYRCASSLAGVGYEQYFGPGTRLTVT.

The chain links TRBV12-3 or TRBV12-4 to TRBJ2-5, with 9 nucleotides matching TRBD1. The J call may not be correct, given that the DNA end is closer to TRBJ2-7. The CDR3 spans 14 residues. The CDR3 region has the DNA TGTGCCAGCAGATTGGGGACAGGGCCCCACGAGCAGTACTTC. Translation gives CASRLGTGPHEQYF.

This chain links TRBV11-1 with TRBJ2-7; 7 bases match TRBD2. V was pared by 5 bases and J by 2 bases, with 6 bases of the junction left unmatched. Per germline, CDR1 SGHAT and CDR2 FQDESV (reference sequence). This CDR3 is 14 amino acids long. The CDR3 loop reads CASSQYSGAYEQYF. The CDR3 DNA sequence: TGTGCCAGCAGCCAATACAGCGGGGCCTACGAGCAGTACTTC.

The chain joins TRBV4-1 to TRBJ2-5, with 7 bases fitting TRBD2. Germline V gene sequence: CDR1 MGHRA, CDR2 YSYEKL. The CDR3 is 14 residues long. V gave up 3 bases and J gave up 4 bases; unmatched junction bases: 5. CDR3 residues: CASSQGKRGETQYF. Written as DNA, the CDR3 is TGCGCCAGCAGCCAGGGAAAGCGGGGAGAGACCCAGTACTTC.

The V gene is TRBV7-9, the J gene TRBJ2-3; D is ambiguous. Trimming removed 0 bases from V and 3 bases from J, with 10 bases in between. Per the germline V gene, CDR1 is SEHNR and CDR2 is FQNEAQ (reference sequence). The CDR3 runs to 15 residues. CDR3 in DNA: TGTGCCAGCAGCTTAGCTCCCAGAGGAACAGATACGCAGTATTTT. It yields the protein CASSLAPRGTDTQYF.

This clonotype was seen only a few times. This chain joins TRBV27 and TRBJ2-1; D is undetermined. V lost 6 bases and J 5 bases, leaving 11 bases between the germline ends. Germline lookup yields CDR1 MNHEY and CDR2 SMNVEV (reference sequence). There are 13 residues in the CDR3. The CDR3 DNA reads TGTGCCAGCAGGCCCACACCGAACAATGAGCAGTTCTTC. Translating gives CASRPTPNNEQFF.

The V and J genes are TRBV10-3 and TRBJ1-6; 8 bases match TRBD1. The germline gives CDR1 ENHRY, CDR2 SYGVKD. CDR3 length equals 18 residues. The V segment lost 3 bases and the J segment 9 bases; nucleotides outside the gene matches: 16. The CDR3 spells CAISDFFRRTGRGSPLHF. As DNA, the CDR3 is TGTGCCATCAGTGATTTCTTTAGGAGGACAGGGCGAGGTTCACCCCTCCACTTT.

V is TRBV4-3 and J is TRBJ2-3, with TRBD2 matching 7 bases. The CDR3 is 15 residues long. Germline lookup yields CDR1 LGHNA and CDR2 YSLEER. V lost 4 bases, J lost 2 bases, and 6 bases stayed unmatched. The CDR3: CASSPSGDFTDTQYF. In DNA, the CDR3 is TGCGCCAGCAGCCCAAGCGGGGACTTCACAGATACGCAGTATTTT.

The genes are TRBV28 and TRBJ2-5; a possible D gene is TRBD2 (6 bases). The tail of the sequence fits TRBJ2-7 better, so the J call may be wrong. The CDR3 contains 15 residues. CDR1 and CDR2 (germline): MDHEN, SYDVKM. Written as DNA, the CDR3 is TGTGCCAGCACTCAAGCTGGGGGGTACATGGGCGAGCAGTACTTC. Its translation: CASTQAGGYMGEQYF.

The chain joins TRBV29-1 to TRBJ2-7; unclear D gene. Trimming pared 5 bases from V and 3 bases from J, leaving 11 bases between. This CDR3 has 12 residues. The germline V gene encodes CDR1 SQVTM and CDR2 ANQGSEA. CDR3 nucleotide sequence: TGCAGCGTTAATATACAGAGCTACGAGCAGTACTTC. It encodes CSVNIQSYEQYF.

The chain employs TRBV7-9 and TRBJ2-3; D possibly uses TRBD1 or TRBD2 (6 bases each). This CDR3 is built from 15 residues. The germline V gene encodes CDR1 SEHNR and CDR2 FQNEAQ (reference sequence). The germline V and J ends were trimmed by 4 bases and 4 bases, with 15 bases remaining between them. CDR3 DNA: TGTGCCAGCAGCTCCCTATCAAGGGGGGCAGATACGCAGTATTTT. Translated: CASSSLSRGADTQYF.

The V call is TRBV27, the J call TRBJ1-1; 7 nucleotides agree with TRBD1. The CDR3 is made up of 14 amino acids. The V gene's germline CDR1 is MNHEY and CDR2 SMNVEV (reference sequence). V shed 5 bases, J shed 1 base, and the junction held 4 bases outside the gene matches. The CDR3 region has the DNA TGTGCCAGCAGTGCCCACAGGGGGAACACTGAAGCTTTCTTT. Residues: CASSAHRGNTEAFF.

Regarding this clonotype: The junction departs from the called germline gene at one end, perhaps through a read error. CDR3 DNA sequence: TGCGCCAGCAGTCAAGGCGGGGTACAGAGCTACAATGAGCAGTTCTTC. Translated: CASSQGGVQSYNEQFF. The chain employs TRBV4-3 and TRBJ2-1; a weak D match, TRBD2 (6 bases). CDR1 LGHNA and CDR2 YSLEER come from the germline V gene. The CDR3 has 16 amino acids.

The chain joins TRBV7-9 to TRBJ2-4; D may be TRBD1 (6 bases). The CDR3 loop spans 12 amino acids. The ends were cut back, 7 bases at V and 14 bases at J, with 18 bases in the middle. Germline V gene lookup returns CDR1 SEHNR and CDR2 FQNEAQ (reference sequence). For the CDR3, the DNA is TGTGCCAGCACCTCAGAGGGGGACGTAAAGTACTTC. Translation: CASTSEGDVKYF. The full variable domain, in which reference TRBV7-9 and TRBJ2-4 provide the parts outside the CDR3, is DTGVSQNPRHKITKRGQNVTFRCDPISEHNRLYWYRQTLGQGPEFLTYFQNEAQLEKSRLLSDRFSAERPKGSFSTLEIQRTEQGDSAMYLCASTSEGDVKYFGAGTRLSVL.

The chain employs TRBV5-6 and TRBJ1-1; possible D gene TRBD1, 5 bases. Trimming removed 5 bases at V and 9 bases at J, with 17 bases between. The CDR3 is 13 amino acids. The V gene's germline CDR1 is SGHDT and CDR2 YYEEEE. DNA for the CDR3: TGTGCCAGCAGGGGATCAGGGTCGAGGAAAGCTTTCTTT. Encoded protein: CASRGSGSRKAFF.

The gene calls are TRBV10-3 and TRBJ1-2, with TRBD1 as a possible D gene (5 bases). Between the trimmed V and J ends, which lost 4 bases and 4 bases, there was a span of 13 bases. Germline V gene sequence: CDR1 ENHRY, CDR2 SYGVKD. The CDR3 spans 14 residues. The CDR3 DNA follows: TGTGCCATCAGTGGGGGGACCCAGAGCTATGGCTACACCTTC. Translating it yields CAISGGTQSYGYTF.

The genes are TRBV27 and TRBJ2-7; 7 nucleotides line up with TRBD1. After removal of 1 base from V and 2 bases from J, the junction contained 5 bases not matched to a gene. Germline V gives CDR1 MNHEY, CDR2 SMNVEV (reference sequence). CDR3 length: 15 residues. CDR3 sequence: CASSLFNRGTYEQYF. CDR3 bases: TGTGCCAGCAGTTTATTTAACAGGGGTACCTACGAGCAGTACTTC.

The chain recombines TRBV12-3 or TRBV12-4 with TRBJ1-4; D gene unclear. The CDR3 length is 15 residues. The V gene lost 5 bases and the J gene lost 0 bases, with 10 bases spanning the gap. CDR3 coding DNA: TGTGCCAGCAGTAGCGTAGGAGCAACTAATGAAAAACTGTTTTTT. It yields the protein CASSSVGATNEKLFF.

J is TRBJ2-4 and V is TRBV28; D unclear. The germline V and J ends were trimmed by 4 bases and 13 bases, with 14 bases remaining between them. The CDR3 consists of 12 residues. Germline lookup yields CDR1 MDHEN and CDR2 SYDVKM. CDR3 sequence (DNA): TGTGCCAGCAGTTCACCCACGGAAGGGCAGTACTTC. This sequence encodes CASSSPTEGQYF.

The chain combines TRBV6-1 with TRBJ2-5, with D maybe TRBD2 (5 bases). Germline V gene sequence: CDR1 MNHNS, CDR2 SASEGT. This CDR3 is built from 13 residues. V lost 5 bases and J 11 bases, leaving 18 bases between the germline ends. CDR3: CASSRTIPGEQYF. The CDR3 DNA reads TGTGCCAGCAGTAGGACCATACCCGGGGAGCAGTACTTC.

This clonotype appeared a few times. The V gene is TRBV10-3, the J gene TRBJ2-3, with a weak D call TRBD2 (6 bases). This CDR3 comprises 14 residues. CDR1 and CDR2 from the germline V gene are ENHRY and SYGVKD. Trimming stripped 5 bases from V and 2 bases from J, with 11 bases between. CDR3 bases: TGTGCCATCAGTCGAGGAGGGGACACAGATACGCAGTATTTT. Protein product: CAISRGGDTDTQYF.

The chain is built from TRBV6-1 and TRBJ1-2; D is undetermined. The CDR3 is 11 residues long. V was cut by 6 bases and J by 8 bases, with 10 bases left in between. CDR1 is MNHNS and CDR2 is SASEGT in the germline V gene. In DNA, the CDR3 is TGTGCCAGCAGGGGAGATGGAGGCTACACCTTC. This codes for CASRGDGGYTF.

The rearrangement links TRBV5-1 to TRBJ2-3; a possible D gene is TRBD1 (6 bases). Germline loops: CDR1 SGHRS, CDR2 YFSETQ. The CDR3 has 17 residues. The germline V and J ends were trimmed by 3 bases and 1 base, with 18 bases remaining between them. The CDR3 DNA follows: TGCGCCAGCAGCTGGACTTCGGGCAGGGGAGGCACAGATACGCAGTATTTT. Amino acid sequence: CASSWTSGRGGTDTQYF.

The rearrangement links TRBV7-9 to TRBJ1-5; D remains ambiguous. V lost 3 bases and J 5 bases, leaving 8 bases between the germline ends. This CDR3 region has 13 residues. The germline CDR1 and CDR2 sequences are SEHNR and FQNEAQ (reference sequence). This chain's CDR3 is CASSFGGDQPQHF. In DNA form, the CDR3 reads TGTGCCAGCAGCTTCGGCGGGGATCAGCCCCAGCATTTT.

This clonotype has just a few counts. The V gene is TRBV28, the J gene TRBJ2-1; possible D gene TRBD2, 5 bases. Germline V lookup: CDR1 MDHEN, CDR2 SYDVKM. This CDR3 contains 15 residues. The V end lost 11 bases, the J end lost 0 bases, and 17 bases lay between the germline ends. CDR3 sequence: CAGSRGISSYNEQFF. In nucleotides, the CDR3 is TGTGCCGGGTCAAGAGGGATTAGCTCCTACAATGAGCAGTTCTTC.

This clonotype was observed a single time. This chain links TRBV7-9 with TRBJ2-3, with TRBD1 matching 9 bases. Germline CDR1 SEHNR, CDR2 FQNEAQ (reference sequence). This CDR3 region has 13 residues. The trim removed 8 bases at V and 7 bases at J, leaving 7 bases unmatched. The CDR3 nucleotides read TGTGCCAGCTCGGGACAGGGCGAAAATACGCAGTATTTT. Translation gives CASSGQGENTQYF.

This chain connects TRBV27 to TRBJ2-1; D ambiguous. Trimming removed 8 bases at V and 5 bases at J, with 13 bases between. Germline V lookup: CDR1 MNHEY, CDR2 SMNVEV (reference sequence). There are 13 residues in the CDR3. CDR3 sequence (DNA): TGTGCCAGCGGACCCCTCAGCAACAATGAGCAGTTCTTC. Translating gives CASGPLSNNEQFF.